These 13 T cell receptor beta chains were all obtained from the same sample, sequenced in a study of cytomegalovirus exposure and HLA in healthy donors. PCR amplification relied on 60 Vbeta primers (plus 13 Jbeta primers). The protocol was immunoSEQ multiplex PCR, while the TCRdb copy is restricted to in-frame clones and leaves out a portion. The data contain fewer than 110,000 clones, roughly 80% of them singletons. The sequencing sample was made of PBMCs. These TCRs come from a young man in good health and CMV-seropositive.

The chain uses TRBV19 and TRBJ1-2; 8 bases align to TRBD1. V trimming: 3 bases; J trimming: 4 bases; junction bases outside the gene matches: 4. The V gene's germline CDR1 is LNHDA and CDR2 SQIVND (reference sequence). The CDR3 totals 14 residues. As DNA, the CDR3 is TGTGCCAGTAGTATCCTAGACAGGGGCTATGGCTACACCTTC. Its protein is CASSILDRGYGYTF.

The rearrangement links TRBV29-1 to TRBJ1-5; maybe TRBD1 (6 bases). The germline V gene encodes CDR1 SQVTM and CDR2 ANQGSEA. Trimming removed 7 bases at V and 4 bases at J, with 17 bases between. The CDR3 runs 14 residues. Written as DNA, the CDR3 is TGCAGCGCTCGTAATACAGGGTTGAATCAGCCCCAGCATTTT. Translating gives CSARNTGLNQPQHF.

The genes are TRBV29-1 and TRBJ1-1; 7 bases agree with TRBD1. From germline, CDR1 is SQVTM and CDR2 ANQGSEA. Trimming removed 6 bases from V and 4 bases from J; junction bases left unmatched: 8. The CDR3 spans 13 residues. This CDR3 reads CSVTGQEGTEAFF. In DNA, the CDR3 is TGCAGCGTCACCGGACAGGAAGGCACTGAAGCTTTCTTT.

The gene calls are TRBV30 and TRBJ1-1, with 9 positions matching TRBD1. The CDR3 contains 13 residues. The ends lost 1 base at V and 4 bases at J; junction bases unmatched: 1. The V gene's germline CDR1 is GTSNPN and CDR2 SVGIG (reference sequence). The CDR3 region has the DNA TGTGCCTGGAGTGGACAGGGGGGCACTGAAGCTTTCTTT. This gives the protein CAWSGQGGTEAFF.

This rearrangement joins TRBV6-1 to TRBJ2-7, with 10 bases identical to TRBD2. CDR1 is MNHNS and CDR2 is SASEGT in the germline V gene. There are 15 residues in the CDR3. Germline trimming cut 1 base from V and 0 bases from J; bases unmatched to any gene: 0. CDR3 residues: CASSEGTSGSYEQYF. The CDR3 DNA reads as TGTGCCAGCAGTGAAGGGACTAGCGGCTCCTACGAGCAGTACTTC.

This chain's CDR3 is CASGDYRVGTEAFF. The DNA for the CDR3 is TGTGCTAGTGGCGACTACAGGGTTGGCACTGAAGCTTTCTTT. V is TRBV12-5 and J is TRBJ1-1, with a weak D call TRBD1 (6 bases). CDR1 and CDR2 from the germline V gene are LGHNT and FRNRAP. V was clipped by 6 bases and J by 4 bases, with 15 bases between them. This CDR3 has 14 residues.

The chain links TRBV10-3 to TRBJ1-3, with a weak D call TRBD1 (6 bases). From germline, CDR1 is ENHRY and CDR2 SYGVKD. Trimming cost V 10 bases and J 2 bases, with 12 bases left between them. The CDR3 is made up of 13 amino acids. Here the CDR3 DNA reads TGTGCCACTTACAGGGCGGCTGGAAACACCATATATTTT. This sequence encodes CATYRAAGNTIYF.

The chain is built from TRBV6-1 and TRBJ1-1, with D maybe TRBD1 (6 bases). CDR3 length: 13 amino acids. Trimming removed 8 bases at V and 0 bases at J, with 10 bases between. Germline V gives CDR1 MNHNS, CDR2 SASEGT. The CDR3: CASGGQMNTEAFF. The CDR3 bases are TGTGCCAGCGGGGGCCAGATGAACACTGAAGCTTTCTTT.

The chain joins TRBV10-3 to TRBJ2-5, with D possibly being TRBD2 (6 bases). V gave up 4 bases and J gave up 1 base, with 7 bases separating them. Germline V gives CDR1 ENHRY, CDR2 SYGVKD. CDR3 size: 13 residues. The CDR3 is CAISAGGQETQYF. The CDR3 DNA is TGTGCCATCAGTGCCGGGGGCCAAGAGACCCAGTACTTC.

The genes are TRBV19 and TRBJ1-1; D is ambiguous. V was cut by 7 bases and J by 7 bases, with 19 bases left in between. From germline, CDR1 is LNHDA and CDR2 SQIVND (reference sequence). CDR3 size: 14 residues. Written as DNA, the CDR3 is TGTGCCAGTACCGGGAGGGCCGCTCACGGTGAAGCTTTCTTT. Its translation: CASTGRAAHGEAFF.

The V gene is TRBV6-1, the J gene TRBJ1-4; 9 positions match TRBD1. This CDR3 spans 13 amino acids. CDR1 is MNHNS, CDR2 SASEGT, per germline. V shed 4 bases, J shed 8 bases, and the junction held 2 bases outside the gene matches. The CDR3 region has the DNA TGTGCCAGCAGTGGACAGGGGGGAGAAAAACTGTTTTTT. Protein: CASSGQGGEKLFF.

On this clone: The junction departs from germline at one end; a sequencing error may be responsible. As DNA, the CDR3 is TGTGCCAGCAGCCTAGAGAGGGACAGGGGTTGGGCTTTCTTT. Its translation: CASSLERDRGWAFF. The rearrangement uses TRBV11-2 and TRBJ1-1; the match to TRBD1 covers 10 bases. Germline assignment: CDR1 SGHAT and CDR2 FQNNGV. The CDR3 spans 14 residues.

The V gene is TRBV6-4, the J gene TRBJ1-1; D is undetermined. Germline CDR1 reads MRHNA; CDR2 reads SNTAGT. The CDR3 consists of 15 residues. Trimming left V 0 bases short and J 1 base short, with 9 bases between. The DNA of the CDR3 is TGTGCCAGCAGTGACTCGTCGGCAGGGAACACTGAAGCTTTCTTT. Translating gives CASSDSSAGNTEAFF.